The rows below give T cell receptor beta chains drawn from one sample of a study of control samples from healthy donors and cancer patients. Clones were sequenced by immunoSEQ multiplex PCR, and TCRdb holds only the in-frame ones, with some missing. The sample contains approximately 85,000 clones, roughly 89% of which appear only once. The sequenced sample was blood. The receptors originated from a woman aged 55-70 years in good health. Both conserved end residues are part of each CDR3. The order of the fields is J gene, D gene, clone size, V gene, CDR3 DNA, CDR3 protein. A D gene is named only where the DNA matches it firmly. Part of the rows lack a size; the others show once, few, many or a class for expanded clones.

TRBJ1-2	.	.	TRBV28	TGTGCCAGCAGCCAGTTGGGGTTTGGCTATGGCTACACCTTC	CASSQLGFGYGYTF
TRBJ2-3	.	.	TRBV7-2	TGTGCCAGCAGCCCAGCAGTGCCAGATACGCAGTATTTT	CASSPAVPDTQYF
TRBJ1-5	.	.	TRBV6-5	TGTGCCAGCAGCCAGGGGCAGAGGCAGCCCCAGCATTTT	CASSQGQRQPQHF
TRBJ1-2	.	.	TRBV2	TGTGCCAGCAGTGAGTACAGGGAGGAGAACTATGGCTACACCTTC	CASSEYREENYGYTF
TRBJ2-5	.	.	TRBV4-3	TGCGCCAGCAGCCCACGCAAAAATCAAGAGACCCAGTACTTC	CASSPRKNQETQYF
TRBJ1-2	.	.	TRBV12-5	TGTGCTAGTGGTTCGACCCCGGATGGCTACACCTTC	CASGSTPDGYTF
TRBJ2-2	TRBD2	.	TRBV7-2	TGTGCCAGCAGCTCGGGACTAGCTGCCGGGGAGCTGTTTTTT	CASSSGLAAGELFF
TRBJ1-2	TRBD1	.	TRBV5-1	TGCGCCAGCAGCGAGACAGGGCCCTATGGCTACACCTTC	CASSETGPYGYTF
TRBJ1-1	.	.	TRBV10-2	TGCGCCAGCACGTTTACAGGAGGGGACACTGAAGCTTTCTTT	CASTFTGGDTEAFF
TRBJ2-1	.	.	TRBV29-1	TGCAGCGTTTTAGACAATGAGCAGTTCTTC	CSVLDNEQFF
TRBJ1-5	TRBD1	.	TRBV2	TGTGCCAGCAGTCTAGACAGGGGCAATCAGCCCCAGCATTTT	CASSLDRGNQPQHF
TRBJ2-2	.	.	TRBV7-2	TGTGCCAGCAGCCCCCGTTGGGGGGCCGGGGAGCTGTTTTTT	CASSPRWGAGELFF
TRBJ1-1	TRBD1	.	TRBV29-1	TGCAGCTCCCAGGGGGGAAAGACTGAAGCTTTCTTT	CSSQGGKTEAFF
TRBJ1-1	TRBD1	.	TRBV27	TGTGCCAGCAGTCCGTCCAGGGGGCCGTTGAGCACTGAAGCTTTCTTT	CASSPSRGPLSTEAFF
TRBJ1-6	TRBD1	few	TRBV19	TGTGCCAGTAGTCCACGGGACAGGTATAATTCACCCCTCCACTTT	CASSPRDRYNSPLHF
TRBJ2-3	.	.	TRBV7-2	TGTGCCAGCAGCCTACTAGCAGATACGCAGTATTTT	CASSLLADTQYF
TRBJ1-6	.	.	TRBV28	TGTGCCAGCAGTTCAGGAAAAACGGGATTCCGATTAAGGTCCTATAATTCACCCCTCCACTTT	CASSSGKTGFRLRSYNSPLHF
TRBJ2-4	TRBD2	once	TRBV4-1	TGCGCCAGCAGCCAAGGGGTAGCGGGAGTAGCCAAAAACATTCAGTACTTC	CASSQGVAGVAKNIQYF
TRBJ1-2	.	.	TRBV29-1	TGCAGCGTTGAGTACGGGGAGGGGTATGGCTACACCTTC	CSVEYGEGYGYTF
TRBJ1-2	TRBD1	.	TRBV5-1	TGCGCCAGCAGCTTGGGCATAGGGGGCGCCGATTATGGCTACACCTTC	CASSLGIGGADYGYTF